This passage covers 21 T cell receptor beta chains from one sample sequenced in a study of CD8+ T cells in alopecia areata. TCR sequencing used cDNA made by reverse transcription of extracted RNA. Assay used: immunoSEQ multiplex PCR; TCRdb lists only in-frame clones, some missing. The data hold 30,000 to 40,000 clones, with more than 60% observed a single time. What was sequenced was NKG2D-low CD8+ T cells sorted from blood. The receptors derive from a human donor with alopecia areata.

The chain has TRBV2 and TRBJ2-5; D possibly uses TRBD1 or TRBD2 (5 bases each). The V end was cut by 6 bases, the J end by 1 base, with 21 bases between. This CDR3 is 17 amino acids long. The germline V gene encodes CDR1 SNHLY and CDR2 FYNNEI. The CDR3 DNA reads TGTGCCAGCAGAACCGGGACCCAAATAACCGGCCAAGAGACCCAGTACTTC. This sequence encodes CASRTGTQITGQETQYF.

The J gene is TRBJ1-1, the V gene TRBV27; the D gene is possibly TRBD1 (5 bases). The CDR3 consists of 14 residues. Germline-derived CDR1 and CDR2 are MNHEY and SMNVEV (reference sequence). Trimming removed 3 bases from V and 0 bases from J, with 8 bases in between. The CDR3 sequence: CASSLAGLNTEAFF. CDR3 nucleotide sequence: TGTGCCAGCAGTTTGGCAGGGTTGAACACTGAAGCTTTCTTT.

This chain connects TRBV6-5 to TRBJ2-7, with TRBD2 identical over 7 bases. Trimming took 5 bases from V and 0 from J; bases not matched to a gene: 7. CDR1 and CDR2 (germline): MNHEY, SVGAGI. The CDR3 runs to 15 residues. CDR3 coding DNA: TGTGCCAGCAGTCTAATCAGCGGGGACTCCTACGAGCAGTACTTC. Amino acid sequence: CASSLISGDSYEQYF.

The V call is TRBV10-2, the J call TRBJ2-7; possible D gene TRBD1, 6 bases. CDR3 length: 15 residues. V lost 5 bases and J 2 bases, leaving 16 bases between the germline ends. Germline CDR1 reads WSHSY; CDR2 reads SAAADI. CDR3 nucleotides: TGCGCCAGCAGTACCGAGGACAGAGCTCCCTACGAGCAGTACTTC. This encodes CASSTEDRAPYEQYF.

V gene TRBV5-1 combines with J gene TRBJ2-7; unclear D gene. Germline V gene data show CDR1 as SGHRS and CDR2 as YFSETQ. V was pared by 4 bases and J by 3 bases, with 17 bases between. This CDR3 is 15 amino acids long. The CDR3 loop is CASSQNSPQDYEQYF. Here the CDR3 DNA reads TGCGCCAGCAGCCAAAACTCTCCTCAGGACTACGAGCAGTACTTC.

The gene calls are TRBV7-9 and TRBJ2-2, with D hard to call. Germline CDR1 SEHNR, CDR2 FQNEAQ (reference sequence). V was cut by 2 bases and J by 6 bases, with 10 bases left in between. This CDR3 has 14 residues. The CDR3 nucleotides are TGTGCCAGCAGCTTAAGTGGGCACCCCGGGGAGCTGTTTTTT. This translates into CASSLSGHPGELFF.

In its sample, this clone was seen once. The chain is built from TRBV9 and TRBJ2-1, with unresolved D. The CDR3 is made up of 15 amino acids. Trimming shortened V by 0 bases and J by 0 bases, and 7 bases separated the two germline ends. Germline loops: CDR1 SGDLS, CDR2 YYNGEE. The CDR3 DNA reads TGTGCCAGCAGCGTAGGGCCGAACTCCTACAATGAGCAGTTCTTC. It specifies CASSVGPNSYNEQFF.

This sequence joins TRBV25-1 and TRBJ2-5, with D possibly being TRBD1 (5 bases). Germline-derived CDR1 and CDR2 are MGHDK and SYGVNS. Trimming shortened V by 8 bases and J by 5 bases, and 6 bases separated the two germline ends. The CDR3 is 10 amino acids. The CDR3 DNA sequence: TGTGCCAGCTCAGGGGAGACCCAGTACTTC. It encodes CASSGETQYF.

This clone qualifies as medium-sized. V gene TRBV6-6 combines with J gene TRBJ2-5; tentative D call: TRBD2 (5 bases). Germline V CDR1 and CDR2: MNHNY, SVGAGI (reference sequence). Trimming shortened V by 5 bases and J by 5 bases, and 12 bases separated the two germline ends. The CDR3 runs to 13 residues. The CDR3 sequence is CASSERESETQYF. In nucleotides, the CDR3 is TGTGCCAGCAGTGAGAGGGAGTCCGAGACCCAGTACTTC.

This rearrangement joins TRBV25-1 to TRBJ2-4; the D is unclear. This CDR3 spans 16 amino acids. Between the trimmed V and J ends, which lost 2 bases and 0 bases, there was a span of 11 bases. CDR1 and CDR2 (germline): MGHDK, SYGVNS. CDR3 in amino acids: CASSEAKSLAKNIQYF. DNA for the CDR3: TGTGCCAGCAGTGAAGCCAAAAGTCTAGCCAAAAACATTCAGTACTTC. The full variable domain, rest sourced from reference TRBV25-1 and TRBJ2-4, is EADIYQTPRYLVIGTGKKITLECSQTMGHDKMYWYQQDPGMELHLIHYSYGVNSTEKGDLSSESTVSRIRTEHFPLTLESARPSHTSQYLCASSEAKSLAKNIQYFGAGTRLSVL.

The rearrangement uses TRBV5-1 and TRBJ2-3; 9 bases line up with TRBD2. Trimming at V came to 5 bases and at J to 3 bases, leaving 1 base not matched to a gene. The germline V gene has CDR1 SGHRS and CDR2 YFSETQ. This CDR3 spans 13 amino acids. The CDR3 coding sequence is TGCGCCAGCAGTCTAGCGGGAACAGATACGCAGTATTTT. It is translated as CASSLAGTDTQYF. The full variable domain, completed using reference TRBV5-1 and TRBJ2-3, is KAGVTQTPRYLIKTRGQQVTLSCSPISGHRSVSWYQQTPGQGLQFLFEYFSETQRNKGNFPGRFSGRQFSNSRSEMNVSTLELGDSALYLCASSLAGTDTQYFGPGTRLTVL.

The count of this clone is one. This chain uses TRBV15 with TRBJ2-7; TRBD1 matches 8 bases. V trimming: 5 bases; J trimming: 3 bases; junction bases outside the gene matches: 3. The germline V gene has CDR1 LNHNV and CDR2 YYDKDF (reference sequence). The CDR3 loop spans 13 amino acids. CDR3 region: CATSQGQDYEQYF. CDR3 nucleotides: TGTGCCACCAGCCAGGGACAGGACTACGAGCAGTACTTC.

The gene calls are TRBV6-1 and TRBJ2-3, with TRBD2 as a possible D gene (6 bases). The ends were cut back, 2 bases at V and 12 bases at J, with 15 bases in the middle. CDR1 MNHNS and CDR2 SASEGT come from the germline V gene. This CDR3 is 13 amino acids long. CDR3 amino acids: CASSEWGEPPQYF. DNA of the CDR3: TGTGCCAGCAGTGAATGGGGGGAGCCCCCTCAGTATTTT.

This chain uses TRBV7-2 with TRBJ2-1; D ambiguous. V was pared by 8 bases and J by 0 bases, with 8 bases between. CDR1 and CDR2 from the germline V gene are SGHTA and FQGNSA. The CDR3 consists of 13 residues. CDR3 region: CASGWSSYNEQFF. The CDR3 DNA reads TGTGCCAGCGGATGGAGCTCCTACAATGAGCAGTTCTTC.

This chain uses TRBV4-1 with TRBJ2-1; 7 bases are shared with TRBD2. The CDR3 totals 16 residues. Trimming at V came to 1 base and at J to 9 bases, leaving 12 bases not matched to a gene. CDR1 and CDR2 (germline): MGHRA, YSYEKL. The CDR3 sequence: CASSQVLEGGLAEQFF. DNA for the CDR3: TGCGCCAGCAGCCAAGTTCTTGAGGGAGGGCTGGCTGAGCAGTTCTTC.

V is TRBV7-9 and J is TRBJ1-1, with a weak D call TRBD1 (5 bases). The germline V gene has CDR1 SEHNR and CDR2 FQNEAQ (reference sequence). Trimming took 3 bases from V and 0 from J, leaving 11 bases between them. The CDR3 extends over 15 amino acids. The CDR3 coding sequence is TGTGCCAGCAGCTTTGTGACAGACATGAACACTGAAGCTTTCTTT. It is translated as CASSFVTDMNTEAFF.

The chain recombines TRBV4-3 with TRBJ2-3; D might be TRBD2 (7 bases). From germline, CDR1 is LGHNA and CDR2 YSLEER. V gave up 1 base and J gave up 4 bases, with 15 bases separating them. The CDR3 runs 16 residues. The CDR3 sequence: CASSQVAGGGSDTQYF. As DNA, the CDR3 is TGCGCCAGCAGCCAAGTTGCTGGCGGGGGCTCAGATACGCAGTATTTT.

The chain carries TRBV9 and TRBJ1-2; TRBD1 is a possible D gene (5 bases). The V gene lost 6 bases and the J gene lost 4 bases, with 13 bases spanning the gap. Germline V gene lookup returns CDR1 SGDLS and CDR2 YYNGEE. The CDR3 sequence is 13 residues long. CDR3 nucleotide sequence: TGTGCCAGCACCAATGCTGGGGCCTATGGCTACACCTTC. It specifies CASTNAGAYGYTF.

V and J are TRBV6-5 and TRBJ1-1; unclear D gene. Between the trimmed V and J ends, which lost 5 bases and 4 bases, there was a span of 17 bases. The CDR3 has 15 amino acids. CDR1 and CDR2 from the germline V gene are MNHEY and SVGAGI. This CDR3 is CASSNNRAGITEAFF. CDR3 nucleotides: TGTGCCAGCAGTAACAATCGTGCGGGGATCACTGAAGCTTTCTTT.

The rearrangement links TRBV7-2 to TRBJ1-2, with a weak D call TRBD1 (6 bases). Trimming stripped 4 bases from V and 4 bases from J, with 13 bases between. Germline V gene data show CDR1 as SGHTA and CDR2 as FQGNSA. The CDR3 runs to 14 residues. DNA of the CDR3: TGTGCCAGCAGCTCGGACAGCCTGATCTATGGCTACACCTTC. Translated: CASSSDSLIYGYTF.

The chain couples TRBV27 to TRBJ2-7; possible D gene TRBD1, 5 bases. Looked up from germline, CDR1 is MNHEY and CDR2 is SMNVEV (reference sequence). V lost 5 bases and J 1 base, leaving 9 bases between the germline ends. The CDR3 is made up of 13 amino acids. The CDR3 loop reads CASSVTGSYEQYF. CDR3 nucleotide sequence: TGTGCCAGCAGTGTCACAGGTTCCTACGAGCAGTACTTC.